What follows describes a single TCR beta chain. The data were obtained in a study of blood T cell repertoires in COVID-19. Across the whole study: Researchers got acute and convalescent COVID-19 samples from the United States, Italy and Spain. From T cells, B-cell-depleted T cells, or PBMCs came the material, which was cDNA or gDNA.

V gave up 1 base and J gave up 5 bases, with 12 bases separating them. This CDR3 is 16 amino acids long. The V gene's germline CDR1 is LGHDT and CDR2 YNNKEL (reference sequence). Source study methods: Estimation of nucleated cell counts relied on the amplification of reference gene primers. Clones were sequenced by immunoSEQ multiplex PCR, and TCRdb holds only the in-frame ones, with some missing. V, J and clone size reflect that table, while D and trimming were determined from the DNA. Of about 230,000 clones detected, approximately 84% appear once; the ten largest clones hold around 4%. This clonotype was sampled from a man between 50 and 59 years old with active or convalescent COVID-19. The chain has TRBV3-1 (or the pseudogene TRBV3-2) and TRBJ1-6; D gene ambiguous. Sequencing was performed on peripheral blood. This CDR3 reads CASSQGRLSHNSPLHF. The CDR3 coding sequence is TGTGCCAGCAGCCAAGGGCGGTTATCGCATAATTCACCCCTCCACTTT.